This T cell receptor beta chain stems from a study of T-cell reconstitution after alpha-beta-depleted transplantation in children. Study-level points and caveats: Several patients had high TCRbeta diversity at day 60; it came from surviving recipient T cells and thymic progenitors.

Unique molecular identifiers were incorporated when the TCRbeta library was constructed. One entry per CDR3 protein, called by TCRdb with MiXCR from the PCR reads. The sample lists about 470,000 distinct CDR3 sequences, around two fifths occurring once. Details on this clonotype: Its antigen is not identified. A read error may produce the germline difference seen at one junction end.

Germline CDR1 reads SQVTM; CDR2 reads ANQGSEA. The CDR3 consists of 12 residues. The chain recombines TRBV29-1 with TRBJ2-2, with TRBD2 as a possible D gene (6 bases). This sequence was found in a girl aged 2-10 years with aplastic anemia, due to receive a stem cell transplant. The material sequenced was PBMCs, taken before TCRalphabeta/CD19-depleted stem cell transplant. CDR3 sequence (DNA): TGCAGCGCCGGGCTTACGTCGGGGGACCTGTTTTTT. This gives the protein CSAGLTSGDLFF.